A selection of T cell receptor beta chains follows, all from one sample in a study of CD8 T cells in ankylosing spondylitis. TCRdb recomputed calls from the 5' RACE reads with MiXCR, one row per CDR3 protein. This table holds around 150,000 distinct CDR3 sequences, about a sixth found once. The sequenced material came from blood, either unsorted or a sorted T cell fraction (not recorded which). These receptor sequences come from a male donor with ankylosing spondylitis or in good health (not recorded which). Each CDR3 is given with its conserved first and last residue. D genes are given only for firm matches. Some rows mark clone size as missing; the rest say once, few, many or name a class of expanded clone.

CDR3 length: 17; clone size: many; J gene: TRBJ2-1; V gene: TRBV5-1; D gene: TRBD2; CDR3 DNA: TGCGCCAGCAGCCCAACACCTAGCGGTAGCTCCTACAATGAGCAGTTCTTC; CDR3 protein: CASSPTPSGSSYNEQFF
CDR3 length: 14; clone size: -; J gene: TRBJ1-1; V gene: TRBV5-4; D gene: -; CDR3 DNA: TGTGCCAGCAGCTTGAAAGGGGCGCACACTGAAGCTTTCTTT; CDR3 protein: CASSLKGAHTEAFF
CDR3 length: 16; clone size: -; J gene: TRBJ2-7; V gene: TRBV27; D gene: -; CDR3 DNA: TGTGCCAGCAGTTTCCGCTCGGGACGGTTGGCCTACGAGCAGTACTTC; CDR3 protein: CASSFRSGRLAYEQYF
CDR3 length: 18; clone size: -; J gene: TRBJ2-3; V gene: TRBV5-1; D gene: TRBD2; CDR3 DNA: TGCGCCAGCAGCTTGGTGCTAGCGGGAGCTCCGAGGGGAGATACGCAGTATTTT; CDR3 protein: CASSLVLAGAPRGDTQYF
CDR3 length: 13; clone size: many; J gene: TRBJ1-1; V gene: TRBV12-5; D gene: -; CDR3 DNA: TGTGCTAGTGGTCTCAGGGTGGGCACTGAAGCTTTCTTT; CDR3 protein: CASGLRVGTEAFF
CDR3 length: 13; clone size: few; J gene: TRBJ2-2; V gene: TRBV5-1; D gene: -; CDR3 DNA: TGCGCCAGCAACGAGCCGAACACCGGGGAGCTGTTTTTT; CDR3 protein: CASNEPNTGELFF
CDR3 length: 16; clone size: many; J gene: TRBJ2-7; V gene: TRBV25-1; D gene: TRBD1; CDR3 DNA: TGTGCCAGCAGTGAATTATTGGGACAGGCAACCTACGAGCAGTACTTC; CDR3 protein: CASSELLGQATYEQYF
CDR3 length: 16; clone size: many; J gene: TRBJ2-2; V gene: TRBV5-1; D gene: TRBD2; CDR3 DNA: TGCGCCAGCAGCTCACCGGGACTATCGAACACCGGGGAGCTGTTTTTT; CDR3 protein: CASSSPGLSNTGELFF
CDR3 length: 14; clone size: -; J gene: TRBJ2-7; V gene: TRBV7-2; D gene: -; CDR3 DNA: TGTGCCAGCAGCTTAGCACTAGTCTCCTACGAGCAGTACTTC; CDR3 protein: CASSLALVSYEQYF
CDR3 length: 15; clone size: -; J gene: TRBJ2-7; V gene: TRBV7-9; D gene: TRBD1; CDR3 DNA: TGTGCCAGCAGCTTAGACGCGACAGGGGCCTACGAGCAGTACTTC; CDR3 protein: CASSLDATGAYEQYF
CDR3 length: 14; clone size: -; J gene: TRBJ2-7; V gene: TRBV5-5; D gene: -; CDR3 DNA: TGTGCCAGCAGCGGGGGGTTGAGCCTCTACGAGCAGTACTTC; CDR3 protein: CASSGGLSLYEQYF
CDR3 length: 13; clone size: many; J gene: TRBJ1-2; V gene: TRBV10-2; D gene: -; CDR3 DNA: TGCGCCAGCAGTGAGCGGGAAAACTATGGCTACACCTTC; CDR3 protein: CASSERENYGYTF
CDR3 length: 15; clone size: many; J gene: TRBJ1-6; V gene: TRBV12-3/TRBV12-4; D gene: -; CDR3 DNA: TGTGCCAGCAGTTTAGTGCTGCAGGGGAATTCACCCCTCCACTTT; CDR3 protein: CASSLVLQGNSPLHF
CDR3 length: 13; clone size: few; J gene: TRBJ1-4; V gene: TRBV28; D gene: -; CDR3 DNA: TGTGCCAGCAGGGGGGCAGCGAATGAAAAACTGTTTTTT; CDR3 protein: CASRGAANEKLFF
CDR3 length: 11; clone size: few; J gene: TRBJ2-1; V gene: TRBV2; D gene: -; CDR3 DNA: TGTGCCAGCAGTGAGTTCGATGAGCAGTTCTTC; CDR3 protein: CASSEFDEQFF
CDR3 length: 15; clone size: -; J gene: TRBJ2-2; V gene: TRBV4-1; D gene: TRBD2; CDR3 DNA: TGCGCCAGCAGCCGACTAGCGCACAACACCGGGGAGCTGTTTTTT; CDR3 protein: CASSRLAHNTGELFF